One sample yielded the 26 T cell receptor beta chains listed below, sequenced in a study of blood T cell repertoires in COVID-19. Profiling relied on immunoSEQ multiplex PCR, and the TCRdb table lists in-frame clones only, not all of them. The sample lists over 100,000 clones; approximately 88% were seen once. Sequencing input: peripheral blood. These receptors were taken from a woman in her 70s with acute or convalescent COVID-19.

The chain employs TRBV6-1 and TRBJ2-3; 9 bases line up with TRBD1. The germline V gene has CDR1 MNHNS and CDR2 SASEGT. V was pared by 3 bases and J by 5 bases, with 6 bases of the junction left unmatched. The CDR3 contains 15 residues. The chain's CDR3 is CASSEVTGGKDTQYF. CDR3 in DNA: TGTGCCAGCAGTGAGGTGACAGGGGGTAAAGATACGCAGTATTTT.

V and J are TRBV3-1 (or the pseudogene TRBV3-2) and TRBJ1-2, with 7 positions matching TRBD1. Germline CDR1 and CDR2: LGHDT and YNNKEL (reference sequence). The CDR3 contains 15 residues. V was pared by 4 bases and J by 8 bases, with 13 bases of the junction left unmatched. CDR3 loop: CASSRSRAWDSGYTF. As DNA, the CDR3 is TGTGCCAGCAGCCGAAGTAGAGCCTGGGACAGCGGCTACACCTTC.

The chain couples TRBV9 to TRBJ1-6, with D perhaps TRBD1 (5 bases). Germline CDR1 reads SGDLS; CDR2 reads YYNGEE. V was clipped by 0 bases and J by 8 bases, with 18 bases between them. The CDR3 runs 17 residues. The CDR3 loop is CASSVAPVAGGYSPLHF. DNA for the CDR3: TGTGCCAGCAGCGTAGCGCCAGTTGCGGGGGGATATTCACCCCTCCACTTT.

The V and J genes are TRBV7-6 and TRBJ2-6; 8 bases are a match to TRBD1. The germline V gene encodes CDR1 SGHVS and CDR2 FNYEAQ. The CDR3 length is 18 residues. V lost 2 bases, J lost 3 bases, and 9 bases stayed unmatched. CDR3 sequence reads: CASSLLGRGPGGANVLTF. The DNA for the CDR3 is TGTGCCAGCAGCTTACTCGGCAGGGGGCCAGGTGGGGCCAACGTCCTGACTTTC.

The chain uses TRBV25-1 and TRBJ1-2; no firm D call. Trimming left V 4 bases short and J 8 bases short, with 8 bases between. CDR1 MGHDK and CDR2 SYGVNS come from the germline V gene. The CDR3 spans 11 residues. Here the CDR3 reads CASSGTVGYTF. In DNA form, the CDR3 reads TGTGCCAGCAGTGGTACAGTCGGCTACACCTTC.

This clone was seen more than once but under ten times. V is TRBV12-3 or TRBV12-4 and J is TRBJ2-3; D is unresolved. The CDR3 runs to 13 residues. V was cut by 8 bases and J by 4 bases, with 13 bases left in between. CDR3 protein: CASLLGAADTQYF. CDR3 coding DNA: TGTGCCAGCCTCCTAGGAGCAGCAGATACGCAGTATTTT.

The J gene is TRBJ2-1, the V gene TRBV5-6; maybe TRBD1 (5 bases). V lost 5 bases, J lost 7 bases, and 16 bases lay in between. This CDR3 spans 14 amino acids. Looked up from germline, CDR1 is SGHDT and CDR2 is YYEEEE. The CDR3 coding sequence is TGTGCCAGCAGTGGGCGACAGTATGGTAATGAGCAGTTCTTC. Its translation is CASSGRQYGNEQFF.

The DNA of the CDR3 is TGTGCCAGCAACCTCGAAACGGCAGGGGGTGAGCAGTTCTTC. It translates to CASNLETAGGEQFF. The chain links TRBV9 to TRBJ2-1; TRBD1 agrees at 7 bases. Germline V gives CDR1 SGDLS, CDR2 YYNGEE. V shed 6 bases and J 9 bases; nucleotides not matched to a gene: 12. The CDR3 is 14 amino acids.

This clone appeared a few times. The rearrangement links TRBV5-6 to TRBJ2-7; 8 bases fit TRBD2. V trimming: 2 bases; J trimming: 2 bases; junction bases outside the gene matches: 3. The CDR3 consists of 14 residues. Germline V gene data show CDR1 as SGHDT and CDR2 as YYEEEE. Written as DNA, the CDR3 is TGTGCCAGCAGCTTACCGGGACTAGCCTACGAGCAGTACTTC. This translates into CASSLPGLAYEQYF.

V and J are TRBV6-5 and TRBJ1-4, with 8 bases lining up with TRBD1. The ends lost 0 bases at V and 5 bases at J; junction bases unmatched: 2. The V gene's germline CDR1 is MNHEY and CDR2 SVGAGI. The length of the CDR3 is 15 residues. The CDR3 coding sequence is TGTGCCAGCAGTTACTCAACAGGGGGGAATGAAAAACTGTTTTTT. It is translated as CASSYSTGGNEKLFF.

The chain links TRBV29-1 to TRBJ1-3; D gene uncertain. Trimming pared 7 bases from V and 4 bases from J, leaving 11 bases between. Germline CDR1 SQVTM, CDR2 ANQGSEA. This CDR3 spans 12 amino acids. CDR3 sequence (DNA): TGCAGCGCTGCAGCGCCCGGAAACACCATATATTTT. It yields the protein CSAAAPGNTIYF. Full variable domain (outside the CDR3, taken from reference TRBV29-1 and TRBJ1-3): SAVISQKPSRDICQRGTSLTIQCQVDSQVTMMFWYRQQPGQSLTLIATANQGSEATYESGFVIDKFPISRPNLTFSTLTVSNMSPEDSSIYLCSAAAPGNTIYFGEGSWLTVV.

The CDR3 sequence is CASSVVAGGYGYTF. CDR3 in DNA: TGTGCCAGCAGCGTAGTAGCGGGGGGATATGGCTACACCTTC. The chain joins TRBV9 to TRBJ1-2, with a weak D call TRBD1 (5 bases). Trimming removed 0 bases from V and 5 bases from J, with 11 bases in between. The germline gives CDR1 SGDLS, CDR2 YYNGEE. The CDR3 contains 14 residues.

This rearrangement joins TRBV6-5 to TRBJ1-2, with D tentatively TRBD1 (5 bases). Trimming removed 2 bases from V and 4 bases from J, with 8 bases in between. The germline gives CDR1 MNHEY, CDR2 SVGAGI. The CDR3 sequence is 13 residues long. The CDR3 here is CASSYGDSYGYTF. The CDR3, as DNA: TGTGCCAGCAGTTACGGGGACTCCTATGGCTACACCTTC.

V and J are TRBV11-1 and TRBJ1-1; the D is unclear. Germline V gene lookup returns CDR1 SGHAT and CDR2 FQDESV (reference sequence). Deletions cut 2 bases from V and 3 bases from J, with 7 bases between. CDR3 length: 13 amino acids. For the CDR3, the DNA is TGTGCCAGCAGCTTATCCCCGGACACTGAAGCTTTCTTT. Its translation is CASSLSPDTEAFF. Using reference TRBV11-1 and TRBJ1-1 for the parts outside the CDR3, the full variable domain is EAEVAQSPRYKITEKSQAVAFWCDPISGHATLYWYRQILGQGPELLVQFQDESVVDDSQLPKDRFSAERLKGVDSTLKIQPAELGDSAMYLCASSLSPDTEAFFGQGTRLTVV.

The CDR3 sequence is CASSVDPGREAFF. DNA of the CDR3: TGTGCCAGCAGCGTAGACCCAGGTCGGGAAGCTTTCTTT. The chain uses TRBV9 and TRBJ1-1; unclear D gene. Trimming shortened V by 0 bases and J by 8 bases, and 11 bases separated the two germline ends. CDR3 length: 13 residues. Germline V gene data show CDR1 as SGDLS and CDR2 as YYNGEE. Variable domain in full (rest from reference TRBV9 and TRBJ1-1): DSGVTQTPKHLITATGQRVTLRCSPRSGDLSVYWYQQSLDQGLQFLIQYYNGEERAKGNILERFSAQQFPDLHSELNLSSLELGDSALYFCASSVDPGREAFFGQGTRLTVV.

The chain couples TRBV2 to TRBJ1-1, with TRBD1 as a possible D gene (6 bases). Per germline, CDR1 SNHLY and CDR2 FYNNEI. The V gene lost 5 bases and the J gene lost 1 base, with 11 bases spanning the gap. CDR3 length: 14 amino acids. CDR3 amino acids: CASSSQQGNTEAFF. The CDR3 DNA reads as TGTGCCAGCAGTTCCCAACAGGGGAACACTGAAGCTTTCTTT.

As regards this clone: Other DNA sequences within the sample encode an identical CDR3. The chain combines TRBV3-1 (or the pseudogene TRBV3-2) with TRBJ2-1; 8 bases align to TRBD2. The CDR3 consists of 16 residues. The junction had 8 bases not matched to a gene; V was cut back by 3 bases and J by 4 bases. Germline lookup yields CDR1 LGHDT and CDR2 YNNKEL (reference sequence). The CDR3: CASSQDRGGDYNEQFF. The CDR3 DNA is TGTGCCAGCAGCCAGGACCGGGGGGGGGATTACAATGAGCAGTTCTTC.

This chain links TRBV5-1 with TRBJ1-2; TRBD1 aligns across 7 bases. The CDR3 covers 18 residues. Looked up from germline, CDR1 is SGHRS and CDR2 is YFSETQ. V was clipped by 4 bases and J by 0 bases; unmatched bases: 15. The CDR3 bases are TGCGCCAGCAGCCCAGCCGGGACAGTGCCAAACTCTAACTATGGCTACACCTTC. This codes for CASSPAGTVPNSNYGYTF.

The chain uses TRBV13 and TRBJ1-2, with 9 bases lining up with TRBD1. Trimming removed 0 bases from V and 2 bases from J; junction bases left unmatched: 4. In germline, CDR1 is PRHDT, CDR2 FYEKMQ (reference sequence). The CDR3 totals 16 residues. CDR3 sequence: CASSLGRGQGNYGYTF. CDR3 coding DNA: TGTGCCAGCAGCTTAGGACGGGGACAGGGAAACTATGGCTACACCTTC.

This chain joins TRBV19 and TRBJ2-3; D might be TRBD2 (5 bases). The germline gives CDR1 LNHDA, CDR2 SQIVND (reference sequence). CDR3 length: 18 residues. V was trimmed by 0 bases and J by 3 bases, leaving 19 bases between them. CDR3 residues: CASSIDIRTLRRTDTQYF. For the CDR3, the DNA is TGTGCCAGTAGTATAGATATTCGCACCCTGAGGAGGACAGATACGCAGTATTTT.

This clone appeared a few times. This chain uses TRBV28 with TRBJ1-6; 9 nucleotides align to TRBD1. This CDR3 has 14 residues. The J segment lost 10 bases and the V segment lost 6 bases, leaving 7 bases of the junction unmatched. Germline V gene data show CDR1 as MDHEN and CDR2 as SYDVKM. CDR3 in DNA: TGTGCCAGCAGCCGACAGGGGGTATGGTCACCCCTCCACTTT. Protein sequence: CASSRQGVWSPLHF. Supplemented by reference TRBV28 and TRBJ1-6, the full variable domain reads DVKVTQSSRYLVKRTGEKVFLECVQDMDHENMFWYRQDPGLGLRLIYFSYDVKMKEKGDIPEGYSVSREKKERFSLILESASTNQTSMYLCASSRQGVWSPLHFGNGTRLTVT.

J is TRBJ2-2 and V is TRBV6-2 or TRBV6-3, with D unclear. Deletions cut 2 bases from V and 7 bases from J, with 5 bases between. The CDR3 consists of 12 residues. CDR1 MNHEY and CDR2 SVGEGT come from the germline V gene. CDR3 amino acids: CASSYTVGELFF. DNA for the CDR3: TGTGCCAGCAGTTACACGGTCGGGGAGCTGTTTTTT.

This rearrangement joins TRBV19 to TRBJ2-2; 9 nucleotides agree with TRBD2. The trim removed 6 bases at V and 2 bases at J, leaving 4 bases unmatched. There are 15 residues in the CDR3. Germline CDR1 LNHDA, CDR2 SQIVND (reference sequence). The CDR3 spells CASRASGINTGELFF. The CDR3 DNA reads TGTGCCAGTAGGGCTAGCGGGATTAACACCGGGGAGCTGTTTTTT.

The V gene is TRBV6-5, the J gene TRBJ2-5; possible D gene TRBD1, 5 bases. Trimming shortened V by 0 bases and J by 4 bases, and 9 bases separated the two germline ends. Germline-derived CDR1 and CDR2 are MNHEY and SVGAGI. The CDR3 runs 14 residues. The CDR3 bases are TGTGCCAGCAGTTACTCGAACAGGAGAGAGACCCAGTACTTC. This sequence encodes CASSYSNRRETQYF.

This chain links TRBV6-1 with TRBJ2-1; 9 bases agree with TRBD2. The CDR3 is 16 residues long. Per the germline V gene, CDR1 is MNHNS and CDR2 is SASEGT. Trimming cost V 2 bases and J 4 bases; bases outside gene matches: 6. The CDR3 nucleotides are TGTGCCAGCAGTGAAACGACTAGCGGACTGTACAATGAGCAGTTCTTC. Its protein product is CASSETTSGLYNEQFF.

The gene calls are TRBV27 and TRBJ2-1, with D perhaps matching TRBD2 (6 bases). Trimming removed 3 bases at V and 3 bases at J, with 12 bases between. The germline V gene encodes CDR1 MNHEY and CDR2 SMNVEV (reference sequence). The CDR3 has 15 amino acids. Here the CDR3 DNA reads TGTGCCAGCAGTTTCGGGAGTGGGGACTACAATGAGCAGTTCTTC. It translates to CASSFGSGDYNEQFF.